This TCR beta chain is from a study of cytomegalovirus exposure and HLA in healthy donors. The PCR employed 60 Vbeta primers together with 13 Jbeta primers. Produced via immunoSEQ multiplex PCR; TCRdb's table is partial and in-frame only. The data contain roughly 120,000 clones, 70% to 80% of them singletons. The CDR3 length is 13 residues. V lost 4 bases, J lost 10 bases, and 5 bases stayed unmatched. Germline V gene sequence: CDR1 SGHKS, CDR2 YYEKEE (reference sequence). The clonotype comes from a woman aged 40 to 50 in good health and CMV-seropositive. Source material: PBMCs. V gene TRBV5-5 combines with J gene TRBJ1-1, with 12 positions matching TRBD1. CDR3: CASSQGQGAGAFF. CDR3 DNA sequence: TGTGCCAGCAGCCAGGGACAGGGGGCCGGAGCTTTCTTT. The full variable domain, its missing parts supplied by reference TRBV5-5 and TRBJ1-1, is DAGVTQSPTHLIKTRGQQVTLRCSPISGHKSVSWYQQVLGQGPQFIFQYYEKEERGRGNFPDRFSARQFPNYSSELNVNALLLGDSALYLCASSQGQGAGAFFGQGTRLTVV.